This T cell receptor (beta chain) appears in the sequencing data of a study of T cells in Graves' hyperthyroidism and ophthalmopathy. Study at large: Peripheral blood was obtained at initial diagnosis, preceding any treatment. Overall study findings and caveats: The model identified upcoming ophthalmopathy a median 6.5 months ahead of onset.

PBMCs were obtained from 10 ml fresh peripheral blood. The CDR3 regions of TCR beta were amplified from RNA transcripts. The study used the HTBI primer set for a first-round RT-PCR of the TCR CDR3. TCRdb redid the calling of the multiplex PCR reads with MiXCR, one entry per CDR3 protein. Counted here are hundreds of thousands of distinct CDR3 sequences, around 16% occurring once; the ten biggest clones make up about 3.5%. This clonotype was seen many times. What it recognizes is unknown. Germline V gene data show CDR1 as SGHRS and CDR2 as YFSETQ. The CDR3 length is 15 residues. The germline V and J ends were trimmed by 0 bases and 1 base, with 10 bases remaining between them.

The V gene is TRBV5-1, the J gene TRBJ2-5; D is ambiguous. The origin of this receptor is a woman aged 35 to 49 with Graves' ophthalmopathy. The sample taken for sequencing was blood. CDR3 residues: CASSLVPGVQETQYF. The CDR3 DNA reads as TGCGCCAGCAGCTTGGTCCCGGGTGTCCAAGAGACCCAGTACTTC.